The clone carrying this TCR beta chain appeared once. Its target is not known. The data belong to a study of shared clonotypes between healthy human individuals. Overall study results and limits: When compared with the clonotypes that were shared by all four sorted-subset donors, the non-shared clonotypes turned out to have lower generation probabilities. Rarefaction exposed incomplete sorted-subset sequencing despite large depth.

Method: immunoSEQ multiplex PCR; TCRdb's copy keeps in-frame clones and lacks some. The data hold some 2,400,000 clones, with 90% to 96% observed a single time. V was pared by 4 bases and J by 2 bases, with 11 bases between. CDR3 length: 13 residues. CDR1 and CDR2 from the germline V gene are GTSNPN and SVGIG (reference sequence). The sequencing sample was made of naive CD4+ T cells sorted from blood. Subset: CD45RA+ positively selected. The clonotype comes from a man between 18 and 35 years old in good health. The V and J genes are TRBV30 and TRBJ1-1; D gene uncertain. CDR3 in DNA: TGTGCCTGGACCCGGCTTGCTAACACTGAAGCTTTCTTT. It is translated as CAWTRLANTEAFF.